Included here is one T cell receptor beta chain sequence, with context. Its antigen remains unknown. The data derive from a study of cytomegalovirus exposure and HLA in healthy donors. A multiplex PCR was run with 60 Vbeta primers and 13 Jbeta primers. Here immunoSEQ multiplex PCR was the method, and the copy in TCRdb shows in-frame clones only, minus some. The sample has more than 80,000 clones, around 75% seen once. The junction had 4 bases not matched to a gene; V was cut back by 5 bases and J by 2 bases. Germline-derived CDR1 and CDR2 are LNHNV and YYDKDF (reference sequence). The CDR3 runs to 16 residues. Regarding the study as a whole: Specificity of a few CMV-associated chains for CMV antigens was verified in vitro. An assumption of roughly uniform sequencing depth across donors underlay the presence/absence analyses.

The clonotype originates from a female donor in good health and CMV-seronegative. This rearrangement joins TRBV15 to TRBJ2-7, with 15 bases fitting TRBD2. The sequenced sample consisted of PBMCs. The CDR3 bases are TGTGCCACCAGCGGAAGGACTAGCGGGGGGGCCTACGAGCAGTACTTC. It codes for CATSGRTSGGAYEQYF.